The TCR beta chain described here comes from a study of T cells in Graves' hyperthyroidism and ophthalmopathy. Researchers amplified the TCR beta CDR3 regions from RNA transcripts. A first-round RT-PCR of the TCR CDR3 used the HTBI primer set. TCRdb itself ran the multiplex PCR reads through MiXCR, one entry per CDR3 protein. The sample lists about 400,000 distinct CDR3 sequences, roughly an eighth occurring once. Overall study results and limits: Most thyroid-expanded clonotypes above 0.001 were also found in blood. By a 13 V-J model, ophthalmopathy was set apart from stable hyperthyroidism.

A lack of ophthalmopathy progression within 18 months defined stable Graves' hyperthyroidism. Diagnosis relied on clinical symptoms, serum thyroxine and TRAb, thyroid ultrasound and orbital computed tomography. This clonotype has a count of ten or more. Its antigen is unknown. V lost 3 bases and J 5 bases, leaving 6 bases between the germline ends. This CDR3 comprises 13 residues. CDR1 and CDR2 from the germline V gene are KGHDR and SFDVKD. This chain joins TRBV24-1 and TRBJ2-2; D uncertain. The sample was blood. This receptor was identified in a woman under 30 with Graves' hyperthyroidism. The CDR3 is CATSDPVTGELFF. In DNA form, the CDR3 reads TGTGCCACCAGTGATCCGGTTACCGGGGAGCTGTTTTTT.